The 2 T cell receptor beta chains in this list originate from one sample, sequenced in a study of blood T cells in healthy people across ages. A second PCR of about 6 to 12 cycles used a sample-barcoded 5' primer and a J-beta primer mix. One entry per CDR3 protein, called by TCRdb with MiXCR from the 5' RACE reads. The data contain some 1.5 million distinct CDR3 sequences, roughly 30% of them singletons. Sequenced input: blood. These receptors were obtained from a woman between 25 and 40 years old in good health.

The chain links TRBV5-1 to TRBJ2-1, with D perhaps TRBD1 (6 bases). Trimming took 0 bases from V and 7 from J, leaving 11 bases between them. The CDR3 runs 14 residues. Germline CDR1 reads SGHRS; CDR2 reads YFSETQ. Written as DNA, the CDR3 is TGCGCCAGCAGCTTGGACAGGGTCGTAAATGAGCAGTTCTTC. Amino acids: CASSLDRVVNEQFF. Using reference TRBV5-1 and TRBJ2-1 for the parts outside the CDR3, the full variable domain is KAGVTQTPRYLIKTRGQQVTLSCSPISGHRSVSWYQQTPGQGLQFLFEYFSETQRNKGNFPGRFSGRQFSNSRSEMNVSTLELGDSALYLCASSLDRVVNEQFFGPGTRLTVL.

This chain connects TRBV28 to TRBJ1-6; 8 nucleotides line up with TRBD1. Germline lookup yields CDR1 MDHEN and CDR2 SYDVKM. The J segment lost 7 bases and the V segment lost 6 bases, leaving 8 bases of the junction unmatched. CDR3 length equals 15 residues. Here the CDR3 reads CASRSRQGRNSPLHF. The CDR3 nucleotides read TGTGCCAGCAGATCCCGACAGGGGCGAAATTCACCCCTCCACTTT.